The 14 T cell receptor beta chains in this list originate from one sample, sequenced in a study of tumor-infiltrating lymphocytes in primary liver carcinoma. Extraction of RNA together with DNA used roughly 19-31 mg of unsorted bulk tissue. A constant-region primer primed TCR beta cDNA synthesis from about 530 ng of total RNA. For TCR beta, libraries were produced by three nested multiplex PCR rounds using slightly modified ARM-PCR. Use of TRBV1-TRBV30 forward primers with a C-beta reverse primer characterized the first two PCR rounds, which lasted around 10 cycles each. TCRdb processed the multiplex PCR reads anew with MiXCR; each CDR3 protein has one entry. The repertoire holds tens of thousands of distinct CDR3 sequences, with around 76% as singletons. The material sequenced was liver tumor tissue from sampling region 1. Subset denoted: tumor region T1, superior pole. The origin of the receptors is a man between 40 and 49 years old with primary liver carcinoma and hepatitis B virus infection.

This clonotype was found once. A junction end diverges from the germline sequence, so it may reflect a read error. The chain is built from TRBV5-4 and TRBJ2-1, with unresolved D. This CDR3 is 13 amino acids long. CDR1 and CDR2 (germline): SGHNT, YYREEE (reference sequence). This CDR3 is CASSLVFDNEQLF. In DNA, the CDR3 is TGTGCCAGCAGCTTGGTATTCGACAATGAGCAACTCTTC.

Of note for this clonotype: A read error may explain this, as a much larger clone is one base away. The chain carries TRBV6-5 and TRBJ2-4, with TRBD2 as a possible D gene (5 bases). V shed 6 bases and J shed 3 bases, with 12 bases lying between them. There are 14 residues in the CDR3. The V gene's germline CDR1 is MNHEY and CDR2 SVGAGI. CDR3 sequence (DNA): TGTGCCAGCAGCCCGGACTGGGGCAAAAACATTCAGTACTTC. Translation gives CASSPDWGKNIQYF.

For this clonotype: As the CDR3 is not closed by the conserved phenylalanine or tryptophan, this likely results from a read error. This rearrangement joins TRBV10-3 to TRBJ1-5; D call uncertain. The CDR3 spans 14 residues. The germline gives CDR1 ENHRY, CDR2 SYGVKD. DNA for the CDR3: TGTGCCATCAGTGAGTATGAGGGCGATCAGCCTCAGCATCCT. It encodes CAISEYEGDQPQHP.

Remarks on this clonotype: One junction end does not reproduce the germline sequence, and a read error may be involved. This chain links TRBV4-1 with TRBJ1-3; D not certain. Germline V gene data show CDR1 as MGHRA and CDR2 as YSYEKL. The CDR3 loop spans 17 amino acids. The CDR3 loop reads CVSRQGRGRSFGNTIYF. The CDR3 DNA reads TGCGTCAGCAGGCAAGGGCGCGGCAGGAGCTTTGGAAACACCATATATTTT.

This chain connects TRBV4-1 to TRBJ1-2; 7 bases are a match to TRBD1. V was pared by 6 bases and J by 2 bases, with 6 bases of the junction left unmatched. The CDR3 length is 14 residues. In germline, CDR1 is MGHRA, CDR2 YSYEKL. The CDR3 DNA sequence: TGCGCCAGCAGACAATGGGACAGAAACTATGGCTACACCTTC. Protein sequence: CASRQWDRNYGYTF.

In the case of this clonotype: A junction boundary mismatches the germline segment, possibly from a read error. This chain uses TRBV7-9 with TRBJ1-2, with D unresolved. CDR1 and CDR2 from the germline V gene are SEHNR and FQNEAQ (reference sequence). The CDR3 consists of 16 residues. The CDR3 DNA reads TGTACCAGCAGCCCCAAGGGCAGGCTGTCCCAGTATAGCTACACCTTC. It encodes CTSSPKGRLSQYSYTF.

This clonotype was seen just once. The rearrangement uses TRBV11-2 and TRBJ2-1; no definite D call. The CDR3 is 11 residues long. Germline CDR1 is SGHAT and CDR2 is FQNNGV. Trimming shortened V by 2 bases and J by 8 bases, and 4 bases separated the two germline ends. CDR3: CASSLFDEQFF. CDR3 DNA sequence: TGTGCCAGCAGCTTATTTGATGAGCAGTTCTTC.

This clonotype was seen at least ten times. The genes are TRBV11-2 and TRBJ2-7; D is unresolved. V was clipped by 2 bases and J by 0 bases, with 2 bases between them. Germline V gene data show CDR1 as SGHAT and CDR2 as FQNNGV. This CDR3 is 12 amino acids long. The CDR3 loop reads CASSLLSYEQYF. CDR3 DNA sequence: TGTGCCAGCAGCTTACTCTCCTACGAGCAGTACTTC.

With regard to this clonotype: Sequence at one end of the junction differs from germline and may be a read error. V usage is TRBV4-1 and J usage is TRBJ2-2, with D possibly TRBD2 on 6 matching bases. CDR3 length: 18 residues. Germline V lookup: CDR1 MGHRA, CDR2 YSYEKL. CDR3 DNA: TGCGCCAGCAACCAAGACAGCGGGTGGGCGTGGTACATCGGGGAGCTGTTTTTT. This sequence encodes CASNQDSGWAWYIGELFF.

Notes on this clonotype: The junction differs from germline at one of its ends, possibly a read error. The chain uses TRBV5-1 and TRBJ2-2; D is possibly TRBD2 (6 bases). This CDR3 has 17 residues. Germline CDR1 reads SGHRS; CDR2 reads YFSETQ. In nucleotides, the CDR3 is TGCGCCAGCAGCCCCGCCAGAGGAAACCAGAACACCGGGGGGCTGTTTTTT. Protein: CASSPARGNQNTGGLFF.

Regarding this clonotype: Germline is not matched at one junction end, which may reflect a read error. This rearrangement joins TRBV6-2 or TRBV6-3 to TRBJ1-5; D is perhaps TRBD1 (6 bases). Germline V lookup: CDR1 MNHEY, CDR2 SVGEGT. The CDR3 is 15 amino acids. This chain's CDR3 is CASSLDSYSNQPKHF. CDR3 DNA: TGTGCCAGCAGCTTGGACAGTTATAGTAATCAGCCCAAGCATTTT.

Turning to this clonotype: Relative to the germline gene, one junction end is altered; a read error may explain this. The CDR3 sequence is CSIVRAGVSDASF. The CDR3 nucleotides read TGCAGCATTGTTCGTGCGGGGGTTTCTGATGCTTCCTTT. This sequence joins TRBV29-1 and TRBJ1-1; maybe TRBD1 (5 bases). Germline CDR1 SQVTM, CDR2 ANQGSEA. The CDR3 has 13 residues.

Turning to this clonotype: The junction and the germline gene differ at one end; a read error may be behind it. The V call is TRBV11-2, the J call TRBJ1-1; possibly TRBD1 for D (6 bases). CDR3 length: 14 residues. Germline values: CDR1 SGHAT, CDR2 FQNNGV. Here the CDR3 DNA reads TGTGCTAGCAGATATATAGGGGGGAGGGCTGAAGCTTTCTTT. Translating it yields CASRYIGGRAEAFF.

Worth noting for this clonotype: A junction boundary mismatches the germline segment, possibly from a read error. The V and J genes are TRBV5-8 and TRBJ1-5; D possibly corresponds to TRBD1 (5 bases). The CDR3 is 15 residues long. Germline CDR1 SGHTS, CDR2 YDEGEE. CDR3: CTSRSLRGGNQPQHF. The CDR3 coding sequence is TGTACCAGCAGGTCCCTTCGAGGGGGCAATCAGCCCCAGCATTTT.